This entry features one T cell receptor (beta chain) sequence. The antigen remains unidentified. These data are taken from a study of regulatory T cells in long-lasting Graves disease. Study background: More than 5 years of antithyroid drugs with positive TSH receptor antibodies defined persistent Graves' disease.

Findings and caveats of the study: TRBV28, TRBJ1-2 and TRBJ2-5 emerged as the favored segments in persistent disease. Fewer public clonotypes were shared by new patients (over 950) than by persistent patients (around 2,900).

Construction of the TCR beta libraries employed iRepertoire HTBI primers in conjunction with Arm-PCR of CDR3 regions. One entry per CDR3 protein, called by TCRdb with MiXCR from the multiplex PCR reads. The table lists approximately 690,000 distinct CDR3 sequences, about 30% of them singletons. The germline V and J ends were trimmed by 4 bases and 0 bases, with 6 bases remaining between them. The germline V gene has CDR1 GTSNPN and CDR2 SVGIG (reference sequence). The CDR3 totals 12 residues. Documented time point: persistent/refractory GD, antithyroid drugs over 5 years with positive TRAb. With RNA extracted from PBMCs as input, the TCR library was made.

The source is a female donor with Graves disease. The rearrangement links TRBV30 to TRBJ1-1; no clear D. The sequenced sample was peripheral blood mononuclear cells (PBMCs), obtained when the disease was refractory, from a patient treated with antithyroid drugs. The CDR3 DNA reads as TGTGCCTGGATATCAATGAACACTGAAGCTTTCTTT. It codes for CAWISMNTEAFF.